A single sample gave rise to the 19 T cell receptor beta chains below, sequenced in a study of blood T cells in healthy people across ages. Together with a sample-barcoded 5' primer, a J-beta primer mix was included in a second PCR lasting about 7 to 12 cycles. TCRdb re-derived calls from the 5' RACE reads in MiXCR, one entry per CDR3 protein. Of approximately 800,000 distinct CDR3 sequences detected, roughly 60% appear once; the ten largest clones hold around a quarter. Sequenced: blood. These TCRs come from a man aged 25 to 40 in good health.

This clonotype was seen repeatedly, ten times or more. This sequence joins TRBV5-6 and TRBJ1-5; the D is unclear. With 3 bases removed from V and 7 bases from J, the gap between germline ends came to 11 bases. The germline CDR1 and CDR2 sequences are SGHDT and YYEEEE. CDR3 length: 13 residues. This CDR3 is CASSSRSGQPQHF. CDR3 coding DNA: TGTGCCAGCAGCTCCCGCTCCGGGCAGCCCCAGCATTTT.

The rearrangement uses TRBV4-3 and TRBJ2-1; 12 nucleotides align to TRBD2. V shed 0 bases and J 8 bases; nucleotides not matched to a gene: 8. The CDR3 is 17 residues long. Germline V CDR1 and CDR2: LGHNA, YSLEER. CDR3 protein: CASSQEGTASGRDEQFF. CDR3 bases: TGCGCCAGCAGCCAAGAGGGCACGGCTAGCGGGAGGGATGAGCAGTTCTTC.

This rearrangement joins TRBV7-2 to TRBJ2-5; D is uncertain. CDR1 is SGHTA, CDR2 FQGNSA, per germline. The CDR3 covers 13 residues. The V end lost 4 bases, the J end lost 5 bases, and 11 bases lay between the germline ends. The CDR3 reads CASSSYGWETQYF. CDR3 sequence (DNA): TGTGCCAGCAGCTCGTACGGTTGGGAGACCCAGTACTTC.

This clonotype showed up just once. The chain carries TRBV4-2 and TRBJ2-5; either TRBD1 or TRBD2 may supply D (5 bases each). There are 14 residues in the CDR3. The V gene's germline CDR1 is LGHNA and CDR2 YNFKEQ. V lost 4 bases and J lost 4, with 13 bases in between. The CDR3 DNA follows: TGTGCCAGCAGCCTTCCGGGACCCCGAGAGACCCAGTACTTC. It is translated as CASSLPGPRETQYF.

This chain connects TRBV5-1 to TRBJ2-7; 9 positions agree with TRBD1. The germline V gene has CDR1 SGHRS and CDR2 YFSETQ. The CDR3 length is 14 residues. The V and J ends lost 3 bases and 6 bases, in that order; junction bases with no gene match: 7. CDR3 sequence reads: CASSWDRAVSEQYF. The DNA for the CDR3 is TGCGCCAGCAGCTGGGACAGGGCCGTTAGCGAGCAGTACTTC.

This clonotype occurred a few times. V and J are TRBV6-2 or TRBV6-3 and TRBJ2-1, with D unclear. The CDR3 is made up of 13 amino acids. V was cut by 6 bases and J by 2 bases, with 8 bases left in between. Germline V gene lookup returns CDR1 MNHEY and CDR2 SVGEGT. In DNA, the CDR3 is TGTGCCAGCAGGGGCCGGCCCTACAATGAGCAGTTCTTC. It encodes CASRGRPYNEQFF.

CDR3 sequence: CASSQVFQNYNEQFF. The CDR3 DNA sequence: TGCGCCAGCAGCCAAGTCTTCCAAAACTACAATGAGCAGTTCTTC. J is TRBJ2-1 and V is TRBV4-3, with D uncertain. Trimming shortened V by 1 base and J by 3 bases, and 10 bases separated the two germline ends. The germline CDR1 and CDR2 sequences are LGHNA and YSLEER. The CDR3 totals 15 residues.

The rearrangement joins TRBV20-1 to TRBJ2-4, with no clear D. Matching the DNA end better, TRBJ2-7 makes the J call doubtful. CDR1 is DFQATT and CDR2 is SNEGSKA in the germline V gene (reference sequence). The CDR3 length is 13 residues. The CDR3 loop is CSAIPSNSYEQYF. The CDR3 coding sequence is TGCAGTGCTATCCCGAGCAACTCCTACGAGCAGTACTTC.

V and J are TRBV2 and TRBJ2-1; perhaps TRBD2 as D (6 bases). This CDR3 has 12 amino acids. Germline values: CDR1 SNHLY, CDR2 FYNNEI. V lost 8 bases to trimming and J lost 11 bases, with 16 bases between them. For the CDR3, the DNA is TGTGCCAGCTTGGGAATGGAGGGGCAGCAGTTCTTC. This translates into CASLGMEGQQFF.

CDR3 nucleotide sequence: TGTGCCAGCAGGCCCCCCCGGGCAGGGGGAAACAATGAGCAGTTCTTC. Protein: CASRPPRAGGNNEQFF. The chain links TRBV12-3 or TRBV12-4 to TRBJ2-1, with 7 bases fitting TRBD1. The CDR3 extends over 16 amino acids. The V gene end was trimmed by 6 bases and the J gene end by 5 bases; junction bases not matched to a gene: 13.

Concerning this clonotype: Since a much larger clone is just one base distant, this may be a read error. This sequence joins TRBV20-1 and TRBJ2-5; D may be TRBD2 (5 bases). Germline V gives CDR1 DFQATT, CDR2 SNEGSKA (reference sequence). The CDR3 consists of 14 residues. CDR3 DNA sequence: TGCGGTGCTAGATACACTAGGTTTGGGGAGACCCAGTACTTC. Amino acids: CGARYTRFGETQYF.

The chain links TRBV28 to TRBJ2-1, with 8 bases fitting TRBD1. The CDR3 is 16 amino acids. J lost 0 bases, V lost 6 bases, and 7 bases had no gene match. Germline V gene sequence: CDR1 MDHEN, CDR2 SYDVKM. CDR3 coding DNA: TGTGCCAGCAGACCCGGGACAGGCAGCTCCTACAATGAGCAGTTCTTC. This gives the protein CASRPGTGSSYNEQFF.

This CDR3 is CASSPTRPVLVTEAFF. The CDR3 nucleotides are TGTGCCAGCAGCCCTACGAGACCAGTGCTTGTCACTGAAGCTTTCTTT. The gene calls are TRBV3-1 and TRBJ1-1; D unclear. CDR1 and CDR2 (germline): LGHDT, YNNKEL (reference sequence). The germline V and J ends were trimmed by 4 bases and 4 bases, with 19 bases remaining between them. The CDR3 totals 16 residues.

This rearrangement joins TRBV20-1 to TRBJ2-4; 8 bases line up with TRBD1. The assigned J gene may be wrong: the sequence end matches TRBJ2-5 better. Germline CDR1 DFQATT, CDR2 SNEGSKA (reference sequence). The CDR3 loop spans 13 amino acids. This CDR3 is CSAPRQGKETQYF. CDR3 sequence (DNA): TGCAGTGCTCCGCGACAGGGGAAGGAGACCCAGTACTTC.

This rearrangement joins TRBV4-2 to TRBJ2-7; D remains unclear. V lost 2 bases, J lost 1 base, and 6 bases lay in between. The CDR3 contains 13 residues. Germline-derived CDR1 and CDR2 are LGHNA and YNFKEQ. CDR3 protein: CASSQFGSYEQYF. As DNA, the CDR3 is TGTGCCAGCAGCCAATTCGGTTCCTACGAGCAGTACTTC.

The CDR3 DNA reads as TGTGCCAGCACCCTAAGCGGGGGGGAGTACGAGCAGTACTTC. Amino acid sequence: CASTLSGGEYEQYF. V gene TRBV7-2 combines with J gene TRBJ2-7; TRBD2 agrees at 10 bases. The CDR3 loop spans 14 amino acids. Germline assignment: CDR1 SGHTA and CDR2 FQGNSA. The ends lost 7 bases at V and 4 bases at J; junction bases unmatched: 7.

This rearrangement joins TRBV4-2 to TRBJ2-2; 13 positions match TRBD2. The CDR3 covers 18 residues. Germline-derived CDR1 and CDR2 are LGHNA and YNFKEQ. V was pared by 1 base and J by 4 bases, with 6 bases of the junction left unmatched. The CDR3 spells CASSQGLAGGSSTGELFF. The CDR3, as DNA: TGTGCCAGCAGCCAAGGACTAGCGGGGGGAAGTAGCACCGGGGAGCTGTTTTTT.

The chain uses TRBV3-1 and TRBJ1-6; D is perhaps TRBD1 (6 bases). CDR3 size: 14 residues. The V end lost 4 bases, the J end lost 5 bases, and 9 bases lay between the germline ends. Germline CDR1 reads LGHDT; CDR2 reads YNNKEL (reference sequence). CDR3 protein: CASSLGTHNSPLHF. CDR3 DNA: TGTGCCAGCAGCCTCGGGACACATAATTCACCCCTCCACTTT.

This clonotype was picked up a small number of times. V and J are TRBV9 and TRBJ2-1; TRBD1 aligns across 11 bases. The V gene's germline CDR1 is SGDLS and CDR2 YYNGEE. The CDR3 totals 16 residues. V was clipped by 4 bases and J by 4 bases; unmatched bases: 7. The CDR3 DNA sequence: TGTGCCAGCAGCCCCGTAGGGACAGGGGGTTACAATGAGCAGTTCTTC. This sequence encodes CASSPVGTGGYNEQFF.